This T cell receptor beta chain was observed in a study of CD8 T cells in Susac syndrome. Study-wide results and limits: Detection of Susac-specific public clones gave approximately 16 in total CD8+ repertoires and about five in CD8+ TEMRA repertoires. Peak Susac CD8+ clonal expansion occurred in TEMRA cells and active patients.

As concerns this clonotype: Antigen specificity is unknown.

Unmatched junction bases numbered 3, after V lost 4 bases and J lost 1 base. CDR3 length equals 14 residues. CDR1 is SEHNR and CDR2 is FQNEAQ in the germline V gene (reference sequence). Roughly 0.45 to 1 ug RNA was reverse transcribed with random hexamers. MiXCR, run by TCRdb on the immunoSEQ multiplex PCR reads, gives a single entry per CDR3 protein. In the table there are under 85,000 distinct CDR3 sequences, approximately 93% of which are singletons. The chain has TRBV7-9 and TRBJ1-1, with 7 bases fitting TRBD1. This TCR came from a human donor with Susac syndrome. The source material was CD8+ T cells from PBMCs. The CDR3: CASSSGQPNTEAFF. Written as DNA, the CDR3 is TGTGCCAGCAGCTCGGGACAGCCGAACACTGAAGCTTTCTTT.